One and the same sample provided the 22 T cell receptor beta chains below, sequenced in a study of shared clonotypes between healthy human individuals. Repertoires were generated with immunoSEQ multiplex PCR, while TCRdb's copy carries only in-frame clones and drops some. The sample lists about 1.1 million clones; roughly 74% were seen once. Sequences were obtained from memory CD4+ T cells from PBMCs. The subset is: CD45RA-negative fraction. The receptors come from a man between 18 and 29 years old in good health. Some clones in this sample may be carry-over from other donors' samples.

This clone was detected many times. This sequence joins TRBV5-1 and TRBJ2-3; TRBD1 matches at 7 bases. The CDR3 has 14 amino acids. V gave up 5 bases and J gave up 2 bases; unmatched junction bases: 5. The germline gives CDR1 SGHRS, CDR2 YFSETQ. CDR3 protein: CASRPDRVTDTQYF. The CDR3 DNA reads TGCGCCAGCAGGCCCGACAGGGTCACAGATACGCAGTATTTT.

The chain links TRBV9 to TRBJ2-1, with D tentatively TRBD2 (5 bases). Germline CDR1 SGDLS, CDR2 YYNGEE. The CDR3 has 13 residues. Trimming stripped 7 bases from V and 1 base from J, with 9 bases between. The CDR3 is CASGRNSYNEQFF. CDR3 in DNA: TGTGCCAGCGGGAGAAATTCCTACAATGAGCAGTTCTTC.

This clone was seen a single time. The chain recombines TRBV4-1 with TRBJ2-3, with TRBD2 matching over 8 bases. Germline values: CDR1 MGHRA, CDR2 YSYEKL. The CDR3 spans 18 residues. With V trimmed by 2 bases and J by 2 bases, 12 bases remained unmatched. DNA for the CDR3: TGCGCCAGCAGCCAACAACCGTTGGCGGGAGGTAACACAGATACGCAGTATTTT. Protein product: CASSQQPLAGGNTDTQYF.

On this clone itself: Other nucleotide sequences in the sample specify the same CDR3. The V gene is TRBV6-1, the J gene TRBJ1-1; the D is unclear. From germline, CDR1 is MNHNS and CDR2 SASEGT. The CDR3 extends over 11 amino acids. The germline V and J ends were trimmed by 6 bases and 2 bases, with 4 bases remaining between them. The CDR3 loop reads CASRVNTEAFF. Here the CDR3 DNA reads TGTGCCAGCAGGGTAAACACTGAAGCTTTCTTT.

This chain joins TRBV5-8 and TRBJ2-5; tentatively, D is TRBD2 (5 bases). The CDR3 runs to 14 residues. Per the germline V gene, CDR1 is SGHTS and CDR2 is YDEGEE. V gave up 6 bases and J gave up 5 bases, with 17 bases separating them. CDR3 residues: CASTARAEGETQYF. The CDR3 coding sequence is TGTGCCAGCACCGCCCGGGCAGAGGGTGAGACCCAGTACTTC.

The J gene is TRBJ1-2, the V gene TRBV2; D possibly corresponds to TRBD1 (5 bases). Germline CDR1 is SNHLY and CDR2 is FYNNEI. This CDR3 has 14 amino acids. V lost 2 bases and J lost 2, with 9 bases in between. CDR3 sequence (DNA): TGTGCCAGCAGTGAAAACAGGATGAACTATGGCTACACCTTC. Amino acid sequence: CASSENRMNYGYTF.

This chain links TRBV5-1 with TRBJ2-7; D is unclear. V lost 1 base, J lost 3 bases, and 8 bases lay in between. This CDR3 is built from 13 residues. Germline V lookup: CDR1 SGHRS, CDR2 YFSETQ. In DNA, the CDR3 is TGCGCCAGCAGCTTGACGGCAGACTACGAGCAGTACTTC. It is translated as CASSLTADYEQYF.

The chain has TRBV7-3 and TRBJ2-3, with 7 nucleotides matching TRBD2. Germline V gene lookup returns CDR1 SGHTA and CDR2 FQGTGA. This CDR3 is 16 amino acids long. Trimming cost V 5 bases and J 0 bases; bases outside gene matches: 8. CDR3 loop: CASSRHLAASTDTQYF. The CDR3 DNA follows: TGTGCCAGCAGCCGTCATCTAGCGGCTAGCACAGATACGCAGTATTTT.

The rearrangement joins TRBV19 to TRBJ2-7, with D perhaps assigned TRBD1 or TRBD2 (5 bases each). V lost 0 bases and J lost 5, with 17 bases in between. This CDR3 comprises 16 residues. CDR1 is LNHDA and CDR2 is SQIVND in the germline V gene (reference sequence). CDR3 protein: CASSIDPDPLGDEQYF. Written as DNA, the CDR3 is TGTGCCAGTAGTATAGATCCGGACCCCCTGGGGGACGAGCAGTACTTC.

The chain couples TRBV5-1 to TRBJ2-5; perhaps TRBD2 as D (5 bases). The V gene's germline CDR1 is SGHRS and CDR2 YFSETQ. V dropped 6 bases and J dropped 1 base, with 13 bases sitting between them. The CDR3 runs 14 residues. CDR3 sequence (DNA): TGCGCCAGCACCCACGGGAACTCCCAAGAGACCCAGTACTTC. Translation gives CASTHGNSQETQYF.

Comment on this clone: The same CDR3 is also encoded by other DNA sequences in this sample. This rearrangement joins TRBV5-1 to TRBJ2-5; unclear D gene. Germline assignment: CDR1 SGHRS and CDR2 YFSETQ. The CDR3 totals 13 residues. V lost 0 bases to trimming and J lost 2 bases, with 5 bases between them. The CDR3 spells CASSLEAQETQYF. The CDR3 coding sequence is TGCGCCAGCAGCTTGGAAGCACAAGAGACCCAGTACTTC.

The chain has TRBV28 and TRBJ2-3; TRBD2 might be the D (6 bases). The V gene's germline CDR1 is MDHEN and CDR2 SYDVKM. The V end lost 5 bases, the J end lost 6 bases, and 9 bases lay between the germline ends. The CDR3 sequence is 12 residues long. CDR3 in DNA: TGTGCCAGCAGTACCGGAGGGGATACGCAGTATTTT. Encoded protein: CASSTGGDTQYF.

The chain links TRBV19 to TRBJ1-2; TRBD1 aligns across 8 bases. The CDR3 spans 15 residues. From germline, CDR1 is LNHDA and CDR2 SQIVND (reference sequence). J gave up 8 bases and V 1 base, and 9 bases lay outside the gene matches. The CDR3 spells CASSIGAGQVSGYTF. CDR3 sequence (DNA): TGTGCCAGTAGTATAGGAGCGGGACAGGTTAGCGGCTACACCTTC.

The chain combines TRBV20-1 with TRBJ2-7, with no clear D. CDR3 length: 11 amino acids. V lost 3 bases and J 5 bases, leaving 8 bases between the germline ends. Looked up from germline, CDR1 is DFQATT and CDR2 is SNEGSKA (reference sequence). The DNA for the CDR3 is TGCAGTGCTAGTCCAGACCACGAGCAGTACTTC. This codes for CSASPDHEQYF.

The chain couples TRBV30 to TRBJ1-1; 10 bases align to TRBD1. Germline lookup yields CDR1 GTSNPN and CDR2 SVGIG (reference sequence). CDR3 length: 15 amino acids. V gave up 4 bases and J gave up 4 bases; unmatched junction bases: 9. The chain's CDR3 is CAWMGTGDWGTEAFF. The CDR3 DNA follows: TGTGCCTGGATGGGGACAGGGGATTGGGGCACTGAAGCTTTCTTT.

The sample holds a few counts of this clone. The CDR3 DNA reads TGTGCCAGCAGTGAAGGCGGCATTCCTAGAGAGACCCAGTACTTC. Amino acids: CASSEGGIPRETQYF. This chain links TRBV6-1 with TRBJ2-5; D is undetermined. The germline V gene has CDR1 MNHNS and CDR2 SASEGT. The CDR3 is made up of 15 amino acids. Trimming took off 1 base at V and 4 bases at J, with 13 bases between the two ends.

This clone was seen a few times. V gene TRBV6-5 combines with J gene TRBJ2-1; 13 positions match TRBD2. Per germline, CDR1 MNHEY and CDR2 SVGAGI. V dropped 6 bases and J dropped 6; count of bases not matched to a gene: 5. There are 15 residues in the CDR3. The chain's CDR3 is CASRTLAGGPNEQFF. The CDR3 region has the DNA TGTGCCAGCAGGACACTAGCGGGAGGGCCCAATGAGCAGTTCTTC.

The rearrangement links TRBV6-1 to TRBJ1-5; no clear D. Trimming cost V 5 bases and J 0 bases, with 11 bases left between them. CDR1 is MNHNS and CDR2 is SASEGT in the germline V gene. CDR3 size: 15 residues. Written as DNA, the CDR3 is TGTGCCAGCAGTCCCGGACGTTATAGCAATCAGCCCCAGCATTTT. This sequence encodes CASSPGRYSNQPQHF.

The CDR3 DNA reads as TGCGCCAGCAGCTCCGGGACAGGGGTGGGCGATGAGCAGTTCTTC. The encoded protein is CASSSGTGVGDEQFF. The chain employs TRBV5-1 and TRBJ2-1; 10 nucleotides align to TRBD1. Germline loops: CDR1 SGHRS, CDR2 YFSETQ. V dropped 3 bases and J dropped 8; count of bases not matched to a gene: 8. The CDR3 consists of 15 residues.

The rearrangement links TRBV7-6 to TRBJ2-4; D call uncertain. Trimming left V 1 base short and J 1 base short, with 11 bases between. Germline V gives CDR1 SGHVS, CDR2 FNYEAQ. The CDR3 loop spans 16 amino acids. DNA for the CDR3: TGTGCCAGCAGCTTAGGAATAGGGATGGCCAAAAACATTCAGTACTTC. As protein: CASSLGIGMAKNIQYF.

The V gene is TRBV5-1, the J gene TRBJ1-2, with D tentatively TRBD1 (5 bases). This CDR3 region has 16 residues. V dropped 0 bases and J dropped 4 bases, with 16 bases sitting between them. Germline V gene sequence: CDR1 SGHRS, CDR2 YFSETQ. Here the CDR3 reads CASSLVAGPGGYGYTF. CDR3 DNA sequence: TGCGCCAGCAGCTTGGTGGCGGGCCCCGGGGGCTATGGCTACACCTTC.

This clone turned up a few times. Other DNA sequences in the sample encode the same CDR3. The chain recombines TRBV28 with TRBJ1-2; possible D gene TRBD1, 5 bases. The CDR3 runs to 13 residues. The ends were cut back, 2 bases at V and 5 bases at J, with 9 bases in the middle. The germline V gene encodes CDR1 MDHEN and CDR2 SYDVKM. The CDR3 protein is CASSLPRGYGYTF. CDR3 coding DNA: TGTGCCAGCAGTTTACCCCGGGGGTATGGCTACACCTTC.